The rows below give T cell receptor beta chains drawn from one sample of a study of blood T cells in healthy people across ages. TCRdb independently ran MiXCR on the 5' RACE reads; one entry per CDR3 protein. The sample holds approximately 960,000 distinct CDR3 sequences, roughly 28% seen once. This sample also appeared in a second study, on T cells of mothers and their children.

The sample comprised blood. The source is a woman between 40 and 55 years old in good health. The CDR3 runs from the conserved cysteine through the conserved F or W. The order of the fields is clone size, D gene, J gene, V gene, CDR3 DNA, CDR3 protein. The D gene is left open where the match is weak. Not all rows give a size; the values are once, few, many and, for expanded clones, a class.

clone_size: few
d_call: NA
j_call: TRBJ1-1
v_call: TRBV6-6
cdr3_nt: TGTGCCAGCAGTTACCTGACAGGGAACACTGAAGCTTTCTTT
cdr3_aa: CASSYLTGNTEAFF

clone_size: NA
d_call: NA
j_call: TRBJ2-2
v_call: TRBV15
cdr3_nt: TGTGCCACCAGCAGCTTACAGGGCCGAGGGGGCACCGGGGAGCTGTTTTTT
cdr3_aa: CATSSLQGRGGTGELFF

clone_size: many
d_call: NA
j_call: TRBJ2-7
v_call: TRBV27
cdr3_nt: TGTGCCAGCAGTTTCTGGGGACCCTACGAGCAGTACTTC
cdr3_aa: CASSFWGPYEQYF

clone_size: NA
d_call: NA
j_call: TRBJ2-6
v_call: TRBV5-1
cdr3_nt: TGCGCCAGCAGCGAGGCGCCTGGGGCCAACGTCCTGACTTTC
cdr3_aa: CASSEAPGANVLTF

clone_size: few
d_call: NA
j_call: TRBJ2-1
v_call: TRBV9
cdr3_nt: TGTGCCAGCAGCGGCCTCGGACAGCTCTACAATGAGCAGTTCTTC
cdr3_aa: CASSGLGQLYNEQFF

clone_size: NA
d_call: TRBD2
j_call: TRBJ2-1
v_call: TRBV27
cdr3_nt: TGTGCCAGCAGTCCCCGCGGGGGGGACTACAATGAGCAGTTCTTC
cdr3_aa: CASSPRGGDYNEQFF

clone_size: NA
d_call: NA
j_call: TRBJ2-6
v_call: TRBV14
cdr3_nt: TGTGCCAGCAGCCAAGAATGGCAGGCGCTGACTTTC
cdr3_aa: CASSQEWQALTF

clone_size: NA
d_call: NA
j_call: TRBJ2-3
v_call: TRBV18
cdr3_nt: TGTGCCAGCTCACCAGGTTTAGACGGCGCCGCAGATACGCAGTATTTT
cdr3_aa: CASSPGLDGAADTQYF

clone_size: NA
d_call: TRBD1
j_call: TRBJ1-5
v_call: TRBV7-2
cdr3_nt: TGTGCCAGCAGCGTAAGACAGGGGAGCAATCAGCCCCAACATTTT
cdr3_aa: CASSVRQGSNQPQHF

clone_size: few
d_call: TRBD1
j_call: TRBJ1-2
v_call: TRBV28
cdr3_nt: TGTGCCAGCAGTCGGACAGGGGTAGACTATGGCTACACCTTC
cdr3_aa: CASSRTGVDYGYTF

clone_size: few
d_call: NA
j_call: TRBJ2-5
v_call: TRBV27
cdr3_nt: TGTGCCAGCGCCTTCGGGGCCTCAGAGGGGGAGACCCAGTACTTC
cdr3_aa: CASAFGASEGETQYF

clone_size: NA
d_call: NA
j_call: TRBJ1-4
v_call: TRBV2
cdr3_nt: TGTGCCAGCCTCCGCCGGGGGACTAATGAAAAACTGTTTTTT
cdr3_aa: CASLRRGTNEKLFF

clone_size: NA
d_call: NA
j_call: TRBJ1-4
v_call: TRBV19
cdr3_nt: TGTGCCAGTAGTACCTCGCGGGAAAAACTGTTTTTT
cdr3_aa: CASSTSREKLFF

clone_size: few
d_call: TRBD2
j_call: TRBJ2-1
v_call: TRBV18
cdr3_nt: TGTGCCAGCTCACCTCGACCGACTAGCGGGGGGGCAGGGTACAATGAGCAGTTCTTC
cdr3_aa: CASSPRPTSGGAGYNEQFF

clone_size: NA
d_call: NA
j_call: TRBJ2-7
v_call: TRBV5-5
cdr3_nt: TGTGCCAGCAGCTGGGGGAGCGAGCAGTACTTC
cdr3_aa: CASSWGSEQYF

clone_size: few
d_call: TRBD1
j_call: TRBJ2-3
v_call: TRBV18
cdr3_nt: TGTGCCAGCTCACCACGTGGACAGGGGGCTACCACAGATACGCAGTATTTT
cdr3_aa: CASSPRGQGATTDTQYF

clone_size: NA
d_call: NA
j_call: TRBJ2-3
v_call: TRBV28
cdr3_nt: TGTGCCAGCAGAACACTAGAGGATACGCAGTATTTT
cdr3_aa: CASRTLEDTQYF

clone_size: many
d_call: TRBD2
j_call: TRBJ2-1
v_call: TRBV3-1
cdr3_nt: TGTGCCAGCAGCCAACTCTCTAGCGGAAAACCTTACAATGAGCAGTTCTTC
cdr3_aa: CASSQLSSGKPYNEQFF

clone_size: few
d_call: TRBD1
j_call: TRBJ1-5
v_call: TRBV20-1
cdr3_nt: TGCAGTGCTGACAGGGGGCATAGCAATCAGCCCCAGCATTTT
cdr3_aa: CSADRGHSNQPQHF

clone_size: many
d_call: NA
j_call: TRBJ1-2
v_call: TRBV12-3/TRBV12-4
cdr3_nt: TGTGCCAGCAGTCCCCGTACGGGAGGCTACACCTTC
cdr3_aa: CASSPRTGGYTF

clone_size: NA
d_call: TRBD2
j_call: TRBJ2-5
v_call: TRBV7-7
cdr3_nt: TGTGCTAGCAGCTTTAGCGGGGGGGCCCGGGAGACCCAGTACTTC
cdr3_aa: CASSFSGGARETQYF

clone_size: many
d_call: NA
j_call: TRBJ2-7
v_call: TRBV11-2
cdr3_nt: TGTGCCAGCAGCCCCGGGACCCAATCGGCCTACGAGCAGTACTTC
cdr3_aa: CASSPGTQSAYEQYF

clone_size: NA
d_call: TRBD2
j_call: TRBJ2-7
v_call: TRBV7-2
cdr3_nt: TGTGCCGGCAGCTTAGGCGGGACTAGCTACGAGCAGTACTTC
cdr3_aa: CAGSLGGTSYEQYF